Each of the 23 T cell receptor beta chains below was sequenced from the same sample in a study of T cell responses to AZD1222 COVID-19 vaccine. This table comes from immunoSEQ multiplex PCR, and its TCRdb copy is limited to in-frame clones, with some not included. The sample comprises 90,000 to 150,000 clones, roughly 90% of which are singletons, and more than 7.5% rests with the top ten. The specimen was peripheral blood, collected on day 0 of AZD1222 vaccination. All receptors derive from an adult in good health.

The rearrangement uses TRBV3-1 (or the pseudogene TRBV3-2) and TRBJ1-3; D may be TRBD1 (6 bases). The germline gives CDR1 LGHDT, CDR2 YNNKEL (reference sequence). V lost 4 bases to trimming and J lost 9 bases, with 13 bases between them. The CDR3 contains 13 residues. The CDR3 here is CASSLQGIGTIYF. As DNA, the CDR3 is TGTGCCAGCAGCCTCCAGGGGATTGGCACCATATATTTT.

This clone was counted only a few times. The gene calls are TRBV29-1 and TRBJ1-4; tentative D call: TRBD1 (5 bases). CDR3 length: 14 amino acids. V shed 4 bases and J shed 3 bases, with 12 bases lying between them. From germline, CDR1 is SQVTM and CDR2 ANQGSEA. CDR3 region: CSVVGGVANEKLFF. CDR3 DNA sequence: TGCAGCGTTGTGGGGGGGGTGGCTAATGAAAAACTGTTTTTT.

J is TRBJ1-1 and V is TRBV19; 7 bases line up with TRBD1. With V trimmed by 8 bases and J by 0 bases, 9 bases remained unmatched. The V gene's germline CDR1 is LNHDA and CDR2 SQIVND (reference sequence). The CDR3 contains 15 residues. The chain's CDR3 is CASSRRGNMNTEAFF. DNA of the CDR3: TGTGCCAGTTCACGCAGGGGGAATATGAACACTGAAGCTTTCTTT.

This clone has only one observation. The gene calls are TRBV5-4 and TRBJ2-7; D uncertain. CDR1 is SGHNT, CDR2 YYREEE, per germline (reference sequence). This CDR3 is 12 amino acids long. The germline V and J ends were trimmed by 4 bases and 4 bases, with 9 bases remaining between them. The CDR3 DNA reads as TGTGCCAGCAGCGTTGACCATTACGAGCAGTACTTC. It specifies CASSVDHYEQYF.

The chain joins TRBV9 to TRBJ2-1, with TRBD2 matching 14 bases. V dropped 4 bases and J dropped 2; count of bases not matched to a gene: 8. Germline values: CDR1 SGDLS, CDR2 YYNGEE. The CDR3 spans 18 residues. CDR3: CASSSRLAGGPTYNEQFF. The CDR3 DNA is TGTGCCAGCAGCTCCCGACTAGCGGGGGGGCCTACCTACAATGAGCAGTTCTTC.

The chain has TRBV9 and TRBJ1-1, with TRBD1 matching 7 bases. Germline-derived CDR1 and CDR2 are SGDLS and YYNGEE. CDR3 size: 14 residues. V gave up 3 bases and J gave up 2 bases; unmatched junction bases: 4. CDR3 sequence: CASSAGQRNTEAFF. As DNA, the CDR3 is TGTGCCAGCAGCGCGGGACAGAGAAACACTGAAGCTTTCTTT.

The chain joins TRBV11-3 to TRBJ2-1; TRBD2 aligns across 11 bases. The CDR3 has 18 amino acids. Trimming took 1 base from V and 2 from J; bases not matched to a gene: 7. The V gene's germline CDR1 is SGHNT and CDR2 YENEEA. The CDR3 bases are TGTGCCAGCAGCTTAGGGTCACTAGCGGGAGCAGCCTACAATGAGCAGTTCTTC. This codes for CASSLGSLAGAAYNEQFF.

This sequence joins TRBV11-2 and TRBJ2-7; no reliable D call. Trimming shortened V by 1 base and J by 1 base, and 5 bases separated the two germline ends. CDR1 is SGHAT, CDR2 FQNNGV, per germline. This CDR3 is 13 amino acids long. The CDR3 DNA is TGTGCCAGCAGCTTAGTATCGTCCTACGAGCAGTACTTC. It yields the protein CASSLVSSYEQYF.

V and J are TRBV11-2 and TRBJ2-1; D perhaps matches TRBD2 (5 bases). The CDR3 consists of 15 residues. The germline V gene has CDR1 SGHAT and CDR2 FQNNGV. V dropped 0 bases and J dropped 3 bases, with 9 bases sitting between them. In DNA form, the CDR3 reads TGTGCCAGCAGCTTAGAGCGGGCAGGCTACAATGAGCAGTTCTTC. Translating it yields CASSLERAGYNEQFF.

This clone occurred once. The chain uses TRBV24-1 and TRBJ1-2; 8 positions match TRBD1. CDR1 is KGHDR and CDR2 is SFDVKD in the germline V gene. The V and J ends lost 4 bases and 8 bases, in that order; junction bases with no gene match: 5. The CDR3 extends over 13 amino acids. Here the CDR3 reads CATSERTGSGYTF. Here the CDR3 DNA reads TGTGCCACCAGTGAGAGGACAGGGTCCGGCTACACCTTC.

This clone was observed once. V and J are TRBV4-2 and TRBJ2-2; 12 bases line up with TRBD2. CDR1 and CDR2 from the germline V gene are LGHNA and YNFKEQ. V shed 3 bases, J shed 7 bases, and the junction held 6 bases outside the gene matches. The CDR3 is 16 amino acids. Here the CDR3 reads CASSHRLAGVGGELFF. CDR3 coding DNA: TGTGCCAGCAGCCACCGACTAGCGGGGGTTGGCGGGGAGCTGTTTTTT.

The chain uses TRBV6-5 and TRBJ2-7, with D tentatively TRBD1 (6 bases). Trimming took off 2 bases at V and 3 bases at J, with 11 bases between the two ends. The CDR3 is 14 amino acids. CDR1 and CDR2 from the germline V gene are MNHEY and SVGAGI. CDR3 loop: CASSYRDMFYEQYF. CDR3 DNA: TGTGCCAGCAGTTACCGGGACATGTTCTACGAGCAGTACTTC.

The chain combines TRBV11-1 with TRBJ2-7; 14 bases are a match to TRBD2. Germline V gives CDR1 SGHAT, CDR2 FQDESV (reference sequence). The CDR3 extends over 15 amino acids. Trimming took 3 bases from V and 8 from J; bases not matched to a gene: 6. CDR3 coding DNA: TGTGCCAGCAGCTTCGACGGGACTAGCGGGAGCAAGCAGTACTTC. It encodes CASSFDGTSGSKQYF.

This clone was seen just once. This sequence joins TRBV6-5 and TRBJ1-2, with D possibly matching TRBD1 (5 bases). Trimming took off 6 bases at V and 4 bases at J, with 18 bases between the two ends. This CDR3 comprises 15 residues. Looked up from germline, CDR1 is MNHEY and CDR2 is SVGAGI. Written as DNA, the CDR3 is TGTGCCAGCAGCAACCGGGGGGTTATGGTCTATGGCTACACCTTC. Translation: CASSNRGVMVYGYTF.

The gene calls are TRBV7-2 and TRBJ2-7; no clear D. The CDR3 spans 11 residues. Germline CDR1 is SGHTA and CDR2 is FQGNSA. V lost 6 bases to trimming and J lost 0 bases, with 3 bases between them. CDR3 sequence (DNA): TGTGCCAGCAGGAGCTCCTACGAGCAGTACTTC. Residues: CASRSSYEQYF.

The V gene is TRBV6-5, the J gene TRBJ1-1, with a possible D match to TRBD1 (6 bases). The CDR3 runs 15 residues. Per the germline V gene, CDR1 is MNHEY and CDR2 is SVGAGI. V was trimmed by 6 bases and J by 5 bases, leaving 19 bases between them. Here the CDR3 DNA reads TGTGCCAGCAGGAACCCGGGGGCCGCAGGGACTGAAGCTTTCTTT. Translating it yields CASRNPGAAGTEAFF.

The chain uses TRBV4-2 and TRBJ2-7; TRBD2 agrees at 14 bases. Germline V gene lookup returns CDR1 LGHNA and CDR2 YNFKEQ. The CDR3 sequence is 18 residues long. J was trimmed by 3 bases and V by 4 bases; bases with no gene match: 11. The CDR3 sequence is CASSPSTSGGAAVYEQYF. CDR3 DNA sequence: TGTGCCAGCAGCCCTTCGACTAGCGGGGGGGCCGCAGTCTACGAGCAGTACTTC.

The J gene is TRBJ1-2, the V gene TRBV19; the D is unclear. The CDR3 has 14 amino acids. V gave up 1 base and J gave up 2 bases, with 8 bases separating them. The germline V gene has CDR1 LNHDA and CDR2 SQIVND (reference sequence). The CDR3: CASSIGGRNYGYTF. CDR3 DNA: TGTGCCAGTAGTATAGGAGGCAGGAACTATGGCTACACCTTC.

The V and J genes are TRBV11-1 and TRBJ1-1, with TRBD1 as a possible D gene (6 bases). The CDR3 covers 15 residues. Germline assignment: CDR1 SGHAT and CDR2 FQDESV (reference sequence). The germline V and J ends were trimmed by 4 bases and 1 base, with 13 bases remaining between them. The CDR3 is CASSYKTGPNTEAFF. CDR3 sequence (DNA): TGTGCCAGCAGCTACAAAACAGGGCCGAACACTGAAGCTTTCTTT.

The rearrangement joins TRBV27 to TRBJ2-7; 7 nucleotides line up with TRBD2. CDR1 and CDR2 (germline): MNHEY, SMNVEV (reference sequence). Trimming cost V 2 bases and J 6 bases; bases outside gene matches: 7. The length of the CDR3 is 14 residues. The CDR3 sequence: CASSLAGVAGEQYF. The DNA of the CDR3 is TGTGCCAGCAGTTTAGCGGGGGTGGCGGGCGAGCAGTACTTC.

The chain has TRBV10-1 and TRBJ2-2, with TRBD2 matching over 7 bases. The J segment lost 0 bases and the V segment lost 6 bases, leaving 4 bases of the junction unmatched. The CDR3 has 15 amino acids. Looked up from germline, CDR1 is WNHNN and CDR2 is SYGVQD (reference sequence). CDR3 nucleotides: TGCGCCAGCAGCCGCGGACTAGCGAACACCGGGGAGCTGTTTTTT. This translates into CASSRGLANTGELFF.

On this clone itself: The junction does not match germline at one end; this may be a read error. The chain links TRBV7-7 to TRBJ2-5; TRBD2 is a possible D gene (7 bases). CDR3 length: 15 amino acids. The V gene's germline CDR1 is SSHAT and CDR2 FNYEAQ (reference sequence). The CDR3 is CASSLAGQGQETQYF. The CDR3 DNA follows: TGTGCTAGCAGCTTAGCGGGTCAGGGGCAAGAGACCCAGTACTTC.

This clone was recorded only once. The chain couples TRBV18 to TRBJ2-2; 8 bases map to TRBD1. CDR1 is KGHSH, CDR2 LQKENI, per germline. V was clipped by 5 bases and J by 5 bases; unmatched bases: 10. The CDR3 covers 16 residues. This chain's CDR3 is CASSTLGQGLTGELFF. The CDR3 nucleotides read TGTGCCAGCTCAACCCTCGGACAGGGCCTTACCGGGGAGCTGTTTTTT. The full variable domain, completed using reference TRBV18 and TRBJ2-2, is NAGVMQNPRHLVRRRGQEARLRCSPMKGHSHVYWYRQLPEEGLKFMVYLQKENIIDESGMPKERFSAEFPKEGPSILRIQQVVRGDSAAYFCASSTLGQGLTGELFFGEGSRLTVL.